The 11 T cell receptor beta chains below all came from one sample that was sequenced in a study of STAT3 mutations in large granular lymphocyte leukemia. General study points: Every T-LGLL patient had at least one immunodominant TCRbeta clonotype.

Produced via immunoSEQ multiplex PCR; TCRdb's table is partial and in-frame only. The sample gives over a thousand clones, around 48% of which show up once; about half is in the top ten. Antigen specificity for these receptors is unknown. Sequenced sample: peripheral blood mononuclear cells. The receptors were gathered from a male patient aged 50 to 60 with T-cell large granular lymphocyte leukemia. Some clones in this sample may be carry-over from other donors' samples.

Worth noting for this clone: A junction boundary mismatches the germline segment, possibly from a read error. The V and J genes are TRBV20-1 and TRBJ2-7; 7 positions match TRBD1. The length of the CDR3 is 11 residues. CDR1 is DFQATT and CDR2 is SNEGSKA in the germline V gene (reference sequence). The CDR3 bases are TGCAGTGCTAGTAAGGGGGCTCTGGAGCTGTTC. Protein: CSASKGALELF.

This clone has just a few counts. V is TRBV29-1 and J is TRBJ2-3; tentative D call: TRBD1 (6 bases). Trimming pared 2 bases from V and 5 bases from J, leaving 14 bases between. CDR3 length: 14 amino acids. Germline lookup yields CDR1 SQVTM and CDR2 ANQGSEA. This CDR3 reads CSVEKARGIDTQYF. CDR3 nucleotides: TGCAGCGTTGAAAAGGCCAGGGGAATAGATACGCAGTATTTT.

In this sample, this clone turned up a few times. CDR3 region: CASGMSWADQPQHF. The CDR3 DNA is TGTGCCAGCGGTATGAGCTGGGCAGATCAGCCCCAGCATTTT. The rearrangement links TRBV27 to TRBJ1-5; the D is unclear. Germline V gene sequence: CDR1 MNHEY, CDR2 SMNVEV (reference sequence). The CDR3 runs to 14 residues. The V gene lost 8 bases and the J gene lost 5 bases, with 16 bases spanning the gap.

The chain combines TRBV6-5 with TRBJ2-7; 7 positions agree with TRBD2. Trimming took 10 bases from V and 5 from J; bases not matched to a gene: 11. Germline CDR1 MNHEY, CDR2 SVGAGI. The CDR3 loop spans 13 amino acids. The DNA for the CDR3 is TGTGCCACCGCGCGGGCGGGAGAGGACGAGCAGTACTTC. This codes for CATARAGEDEQYF.

The CDR3 sequence: CASSLIPQETQYF. The DNA for the CDR3 is TGCGCCAGCAGCTTAATACCTCAAGAGACCCAGTACTTC. This chain uses TRBV5-1 with TRBJ2-5; unclear D gene. Germline V gene sequence: CDR1 SGHRS, CDR2 YFSETQ. The CDR3 extends over 13 amino acids. V was cut by 2 bases and J by 2 bases, with 7 bases left in between. The full variable domain, its missing parts supplied by reference TRBV5-1 and TRBJ2-5, is KAGVTQTPRYLIKTRGQQVTLSCSPISGHRSVSWYQQTPGQGLQFLFEYFSETQRNKGNFPGRFSGRQFSNSRSEMNVSTLELGDSALYLCASSLIPQETQYFGPGTRLLVL.

The chain has TRBV18 and TRBJ1-1; D call uncertain. V lost 2 bases and J lost 1, with 8 bases in between. CDR3 length equals 14 residues. Germline-derived CDR1 and CDR2 are KGHSH and LQKENI. Here the CDR3 reads CASSPKAKNTEAFF. Here the CDR3 DNA reads TGTGCCAGCTCACCAAAGGCTAAGAACACTGAAGCTTTCTTT.

The V gene is TRBV30, the J gene TRBJ1-1; D is ambiguous. Germline CDR1 reads GTSNPN; CDR2 reads SVGIG (reference sequence). The CDR3 has 14 amino acids. V lost 4 bases and J 1 base, leaving 13 bases between the germline ends. In nucleotides, the CDR3 is TGTGCCTGGAAAAGATCCTCTCAGAACACTGAAGCTTTCTTT. As protein: CAWKRSSQNTEAFF.

The V gene is TRBV5-1, the J gene TRBJ1-2; perhaps TRBD1 as D (6 bases). This CDR3 is built from 13 residues. V lost 1 base to trimming and J lost 5 bases, with 9 bases between them. Germline V gene lookup returns CDR1 SGHRS and CDR2 YFSETQ. For the CDR3, the DNA is TGCGCCAGCAGCTTGCGACAGGAATATGGCTACACCTTC. Its protein is CASSLRQEYGYTF.

The chain links TRBV5-1 to TRBJ2-1; D unclear. The CDR3 sequence is 11 residues long. Looked up from germline, CDR1 is SGHRS and CDR2 is YFSETQ. Trimming pared 0 bases from V and 6 bases from J, leaving 1 base between. Here the CDR3 DNA reads TGCGCCAGCAGCTTGGGCAATGAGCAGTTCTTC. Protein: CASSLGNEQFF.

The CDR3 DNA reads TGTGCCAGCAGCTTAGAAACAGGTGGGCGCAGGGCTTTCTTT. This gives the protein CASSLETGGRRAFF. The gene calls are TRBV7-9 and TRBJ1-1; D may be TRBD1 (5 bases). The CDR3 sequence is 14 residues long. Germline assignment: CDR1 SEHNR and CDR2 FQNEAQ (reference sequence). With 1 base removed from V and 11 bases from J, the gap between germline ends came to 17 bases.

This clone is categorized as large. The rearrangement uses TRBV30 and TRBJ2-7, with D perhaps matching TRBD2 (6 bases). Trimming took 0 bases from V and 3 from J, leaving 12 bases between them. CDR3 size: 14 residues. The V gene's germline CDR1 is GTSNPN and CDR2 SVGIG (reference sequence). The CDR3: CAWSVRLASYEQYF. In DNA form, the CDR3 reads TGTGCCTGGAGTGTAAGGCTAGCGAGCTACGAGCAGTACTTC.